This is a list of T cell receptor beta chains from one sample in a study of response to subunit inactivated influenza vaccine. TCRdb independently ran MiXCR on the RT-PCR reads; one entry per CDR3 protein. The data contain 630,000 or so distinct CDR3 sequences, about a sixth of them singletons. The sequences come from PBMCs from blood, collected 11 to 12 days after vaccination. The receptors come from a man aged 50 to 60 who received an inactivated influenza vaccine. Each CDR3 is given with its conserved first and last residue. The D gene is left open where the match is weak. Size tells how often a clone was seen (once, few, many) or the class of an expanded clone, and some rows leave it out.

TRBJ2-5 NA TRBV29-1 NA CSAEPQEETQYF TGCAGCGCCGAACCCCAGGAAGAGACCCAGTACTTC
TRBJ2-1 NA TRBV7-2 many CASSLTESGLPYNEQFF TGTGCCAGCAGCTTAACGGAGTCAGGTCTACCCTACAATGAGCAGTTCTTC
TRBJ2-7 NA TRBV7-2 few CASSPHMGTFYEQYF TGTGCCAGCAGCCCACATATGGGGACCTTCTACGAGCAGTACTTC
TRBJ2-7 TRBD2 TRBV6-5 few CASSYSRGAVDEQYF TGTGCCAGCAGTTACTCGCGGGGGGCGGTGGACGAGCAGTACTTC
TRBJ2-1 NA TRBV6-5 few CASSYPPLGGRGYNEQFF TGTGCCAGCAGTTATCCGCCTTTGGGGGGGCGAGGCTACAATGAGCAGTTCTTC
TRBJ2-3 TRBD1 TRBV2 few CASLKGTEPDTQYF TGTGCCAGCCTAAAGGGGACAGAGCCTGATACGCAGTATTTT
TRBJ1-1 NA TRBV7-9 many CASSLGQINTEAFF TGTGCCAGCAGCTTAGGGCAGATTAACACTGAAGCTTTCTTT
TRBJ2-3 NA TRBV9 NA CASSVAGGLGSDTQYF TGTGCCAGCAGCGTAGCAGGGGGGCTGGGTTCGGATACGCAGTATTTT
TRBJ2-6 NA TRBV19 NA CASTASGGANVLTF TGTGCCAGTACCGCGTCAGGTGGGGCCAACGTCCTGACTTTC
TRBJ2-1 TRBD1 TRBV10-3 NA CAISGGGDRGPREQFF TGTGCCATCAGCGGAGGGGGGGACAGGGGGCCTAGAGAGCAGTTCTTC
TRBJ2-7 NA TRBV13 few CASSITSFEQYF TGTGCCAGCAGCATTACTAGCTTCGAGCAGTACTTC
TRBJ1-1 NA TRBV5-6 few CASSLSGRETEAFF TGTGCCAGCAGCTTGTCAGGGAGGGAAACTGAAGCTTTCTTT
TRBJ1-5 NA TRBV5-5 few CASSLVGYGKPQHF TGTGCCAGCAGCTTGGTGGGATACGGTAAGCCCCAGCATTTT
TRBJ2-7 NA TRBV27 NA CASTRTGASGEQYF TGTGCCAGCACCAGAACAGGGGCTAGCGGCGAGCAGTACTTC
TRBJ2-7 NA TRBV7-9 NA CASSFGRVSYEQYF TGTGCCAGCAGCTTCGGCAGGGTATCCTACGAGCAGTACTTC
TRBJ1-1 NA TRBV3-1 NA CASSQGSWDTEAFF TGTGCCAGCAGCCAAGGTTCATGGGACACTGAAGCTTTCTTT
TRBJ2-5 TRBD1 TRBV28 NA CASSPQGALETQYF TGTGCCAGCAGTCCGCAGGGGGCCCTGGAGACCCAGTACTTC
TRBJ2-5 NA TRBV7-9 once CASSLDVRDGTQYF TGTGCCAGCAGCTTAGATGTACGGGACGGGACCCAGTACTTC
TRBJ1-1 NA TRBV7-9 NA CASSIRAANTEAFF TGTGCCAGCAGCATCAGGGCCGCGAACACTGAAGCTTTCTTT
TRBJ1-3 NA TRBV12-3/TRBV12-4 NA CASSFRAGNTIYF TGTGCCAGCAGTTTTAGGGCAGGAAACACCATATATTTT
TRBJ2-3 TRBD2 TRBV18 NA CASSPPRLAGGDTQYF TGTGCCAGCTCACCACCGAGACTAGCCGGGGGAGATACGCAGTATTTT
TRBJ1-1 NA TRBV11-2 few CASSQNRDEAFF TGTGCCAGCAGCCAAAACAGGGACGAAGCTTTCTTT
TRBJ2-4 NA TRBV7-9 few CASSLPEAKNIQYF TGTGCCAGCAGCTTACCTGAAGCCAAAAACATTCAGTACTTC
TRBJ2-1 NA TRBV12-3/TRBV12-4 NA CASSGGRKTYNEQFF TGTGCCAGCAGTGGGGGACGGAAAACCTACAATGAGCAGTTCTTC
TRBJ2-3 TRBD2 TRBV7-2 few CASSSSLLAGARDTQYF TGTGCCAGCAGCTCAAGCCTCTTAGCGGGAGCTAGGGATACGCAGTATTTT
TRBJ2-7 TRBD1 TRBV28 few CASSSAWTGISYEQYF TGTGCCAGCAGTTCCGCTTGGACAGGGATATCCTACGAGCAGTACTTC
TRBJ2-7 TRBD1 TRBV28 many CASSLGDRGNEQYF TGTGCCAGCAGTTTAGGGGACAGGGGGAACGAGCAGTACTTC
TRBJ1-2 NA TRBV29-1 many CSVLWNYGYTF TGCAGCGTACTGTGGAACTATGGCTACACCTTC
TRBJ2-5 TRBD2 TRBV7-9 few CASSLRDYEETQYF TGTGCCAGCAGCCTCCGGGACTACGAAGAGACCCAGTACTTC
TRBJ2-5 NA TRBV11-2 NA CASSPGVEYQETQYF TGTGCCAGCAGCCCGGGGGTAGAGTACCAAGAGACCCAGTACTTC
TRBJ2-4 NA TRBV6-6 few CSSGLAKNIQYF TGTTCCTCGGGGCTAGCCAAAAACATTCAGTACTTC
TRBJ2-7 NA TRBV5-6 NA CASSLDAVEQYF TGTGCCAGCAGCTTGGATGCGGTCGAGCAGTACTTC
TRBJ2-7 NA TRBV7-2 few CASSLRTSHEQYF TGTGCCAGCAGCCTCCGGACTTCCCACGAGCAGTACTTC
TRBJ2-7 NA TRBV4-2 few CASSPQMGGYYEQYF TGTGCCAGCAGCCCCCAGATGGGCGGATACTACGAGCAGTACTTC
TRBJ2-4 NA TRBV28 few CASSSRRPFGDIQYF TGTGCCAGCAGTTCCAGGCGCCCATTTGGAGACATTCAGTACTTC
TRBJ2-4 TRBD2 TRBV20-1 NA CSASRREGFRIQYF TGCAGTGCTAGCCGGCGGGAGGGGTTTCGGATTCAGTACTTC
TRBJ2-7 TRBD1 TRBV12-3/TRBV12-4 NA CASSSDRGSSYEQYF TGTGCCAGCAGTTCCGACAGGGGTAGCTCCTACGAGCAGTACTTC
TRBJ2-4 NA TRBV12-3/TRBV12-4 few CASETTGAKNIQYF TGTGCCAGCGAGACGACTGGGGCCAAAAACATTCAGTACTTC
TRBJ2-3 TRBD2 TRBV4-3 few CASSPQGAGGGTDTQYF TGCGCCAGCAGCCCCCAAGGGGCGGGAGGGGGCACAGATACGCAGTATTTT
TRBJ1-1 NA TRBV5-1 NA CASSQFGGRGTEAFF TGCGCCAGCAGCCAGTTCGGGGGAAGGGGCACTGAAGCTTTCTTT
TRBJ2-1 TRBD2 TRBV28 NA CASSHGTTNNEQFF TGTGCCAGCAGCCATGGGACTACTAACAATGAGCAGTTCTTC
TRBJ2-1 TRBD1 TRBV28 NA CASRYPPWDRGDNEQFF TGTGCCAGCAGGTACCCCCCCTGGGACAGGGGGGACAATGAGCAGTTCTTC
TRBJ2-1 NA TRBV24-1 many CATSDPQRGQSYNEQFF TGTGCCACCAGTGATCCCCAACGGGGGCAATCCTACAATGAGCAGTTCTTC
TRBJ1-4 NA TRBV7-8 NA CASSLAAGHNEKLFF TGTGCCAGCAGCTTAGCGGCAGGGCATAATGAAAAACTGTTTTTT
TRBJ2-1 TRBD2 TRBV29-1 once CSVLGASGYYNEQFF TGCAGCGTCTTAGGGGCTAGCGGGTACTACAATGAGCAGTTCTTC
TRBJ2-5 TRBD1 TRBV20-1 NA CSAGQGARETQYF TGCAGTGCCGGACAGGGGGCACGGGAGACCCAGTACTTC
TRBJ1-1 NA TRBV14 NA CASSQWQGAEAFF TGTGCCAGCAGCCAATGGCAGGGCGCTGAAGCTTTCTTT
TRBJ1-2 NA TRBV18 NA CASSPDNRYTF TGTGCCAGCTCACCAGACAATCGCTACACCTTC
TRBJ2-1 NA TRBV6-1 few CASSPTRTYEQFF TGTGCCAGCAGCCCGACTAGGACGTATGAGCAGTTCTTC
TRBJ1-5 TRBD1 TRBV10-2 few CASSESTGGRNQPQHF TGCGCCAGCAGTGAGTCAACAGGGGGCCGCAATCAGCCCCAGCATTTT
TRBJ2-6 NA TRBV4-3 few CASSQDFPLGANVLTF TGCGCCAGCAGCCAAGATTTCCCCCTCGGGGCCAACGTCCTGACTTTC
TRBJ2-5 TRBD2 TRBV11-3 many CASSLVGVPAGGEETQYF TGTGCCAGCAGCTTAGTAGGAGTGCCAGCGGGGGGGGAAGAGACCCAGTACTTC
TRBJ2-7 NA TRBV21-1 few CASRPVGLRGGEQYF TGTGCCAGCAGGCCGGTAGGTCTCAGGGGAGGCGAGCAGTACTTC
TRBJ2-3 NA TRBV20-1 once CSAMDPSDDTQYF TGCAGTGCAATGGACCCCAGTGACGATACGCAGTATTTT
TRBJ1-1 NA TRBV7-2 NA CASSSGNPGSEAFF TGTGCCAGCAGCTCCGGGAATCCGGGCTCTGAAGCTTTCTTT
TRBJ1-6 TRBD1 TRBV19 few CASSKTGGNSPLHF TGTGCCAGTAGTAAGACAGGGGGTAATTCACCCCTCCACTTT
TRBJ2-1 NA TRBV6-2/TRBV6-3 few CASSYSREKRRSYNEQFF TGTGCCAGCAGTTACTCTAGGGAAAAGCGGAGGTCCTACAATGAGCAGTTCTTC